The 19 T cell receptor beta chains below come from one sample, sequenced in a study of cytomegalovirus exposure and HLA in healthy donors. The PCR made use of 60 Vbeta and 13 Jbeta primers. TCRdb's table, derived via immunoSEQ multiplex PCR, lists solely in-frame clones and lacks some. The sample consists of 98,000 or so clones, about 9.5% of them appearing once. Sample: PBMCs. These receptors all come from a man aged 40-55 years in good health and CMV-seropositive.

This clone showed up just a few times. The chain recombines TRBV27 with TRBJ2-5, with 8 bases identical to TRBD1. Per the germline V gene, CDR1 is MNHEY and CDR2 is SMNVEV (reference sequence). This CDR3 has 16 residues. V was clipped by 5 bases and J by 0 bases; unmatched bases: 8. CDR3 protein: CASSRQGSKYQETQYF. The CDR3 region has the DNA TGTGCCAGCAGTAGACAGGGGTCGAAGTACCAAGAGACCCAGTACTTC.

This clone was seen more than once but under ten times. This rearrangement joins TRBV10-2 to TRBJ2-3; 9 nucleotides match TRBD2. Germline CDR1 and CDR2: WSHSY and SAAADI. This CDR3 is built from 14 residues. The ends lost 5 bases at V and 5 bases at J; junction bases unmatched: 5. CDR3 sequence (DNA): TGCGCCAGCAGTATAGCGGGAGTAAAAGATACGCAGTATTTT. Amino acids: CASSIAGVKDTQYF.

A few counts support this clone. The chain joins TRBV5-4 to TRBJ2-5, with 9 bases that match TRBD1. CDR1 SGHNT and CDR2 YYREEE come from the germline V gene (reference sequence). V dropped 1 base and J dropped 1; count of bases not matched to a gene: 2. The CDR3 has 15 amino acids. The CDR3 loop reads CASSLRGQGQETQYF. In nucleotides, the CDR3 is TGTGCCAGCAGCTTGAGGGGACAGGGCCAAGAGACCCAGTACTTC.

J is TRBJ2-1 and V is TRBV28; 10 bases fit TRBD2. The CDR3 totals 12 residues. Losses at the gene ends were 5 bases for V and 15 bases for J; bases not matched to a gene: 7. Germline V gives CDR1 MDHEN, CDR2 SYDVKM. Here the CDR3 reads CASSPGTSVSFF. CDR3 in DNA: TGTGCCAGCAGTCCCGGGACTAGCGTGTCGTTCTTC.

This chain uses TRBV25-1 with TRBJ1-4; the D is unclear. V shed 8 bases and J shed 2 bases, with 15 bases lying between them. Germline V CDR1 and CDR2: MGHDK, SYGVNS. The CDR3 spans 15 residues. CDR3 in amino acids: CASDQPVSTNEKLFF. As DNA, the CDR3 is TGTGCCAGCGATCAACCGGTTAGTACTAATGAAAAACTGTTTTTT.

This clone was detected only a few times. The chain combines TRBV9 with TRBJ2-2, with 12 nucleotides matching TRBD2. CDR3 length: 16 amino acids. J lost 5 bases, V lost 3 bases, and 5 bases had no gene match. Germline V gives CDR1 SGDLS, CDR2 YYNGEE. CDR3 protein: CASSDGTSGYTGELFF. The CDR3 DNA follows: TGTGCCAGCAGCGATGGGACTAGCGGGTATACCGGGGAGCTGTTTTTT. The full variable domain, in which reference TRBV9 and TRBJ2-2 provide the parts outside the CDR3, is DSGVTQTPKHLITATGQRVTLRCSPRSGDLSVYWYQQSLDQGLQFLIQYYNGEERAKGNILERFSAQQFPDLHSELNLSSLELGDSALYFCASSDGTSGYTGELFFGEGSRLTVL.

A few counts support this clone. The chain has TRBV15 and TRBJ2-1; 10 positions agree with TRBD1. The CDR3 length is 16 residues. The V segment lost 4 bases and the J segment 7 bases; nucleotides outside the gene matches: 10. CDR1 LNHNV and CDR2 YYDKDF come from the germline V gene (reference sequence). The CDR3 DNA follows: TGTGCCACCAGCAAGATACCGGGACAGGGGTGGAATGAGCAGTTCTTC. This translates into CATSKIPGQGWNEQFF. Full variable domain (outside the CDR3, taken from reference TRBV15 and TRBJ2-1): DAMVIQNPRYQVTQFGKPVTLSCSQTLNHNVMYWYQQKSSQAPKLLFHYYDKDFNNEADTPDNFQSRRPNTSFCFLDIRSPGLGDTAMYLCATSKIPGQGWNEQFFGPGTRLTVL.

The gene calls are TRBV7-9 and TRBJ2-7, with 10 bases aligning to TRBD2. The CDR3 spans 14 residues. Per germline, CDR1 SEHNR and CDR2 FQNEAQ (reference sequence). V was clipped by 4 bases and J by 6 bases; unmatched bases: 6. The CDR3 here is CASSSLAGLSEQYF. CDR3 coding DNA: TGTGCCAGCAGCTCACTAGCGGGATTGAGCGAGCAGTACTTC.

This clone has a handful of counts. The genes are TRBV30 and TRBJ2-7; no clear D. The V end was cut by 0 bases, the J end by 3 bases, with 9 bases between. The CDR3 spans 13 residues. Germline lookup yields CDR1 GTSNPN and CDR2 SVGIG (reference sequence). CDR3 sequence: CAWSVLNLYEQYF. CDR3 nucleotides: TGTGCCTGGAGTGTACTGAATCTCTACGAGCAGTACTTC.

The sample holds a few counts of this clone. The V gene is TRBV5-1, the J gene TRBJ1-1; 7 positions match TRBD1. The V and J ends lost 4 bases and 4 bases, in that order; junction bases with no gene match: 7. The CDR3 consists of 14 residues. Germline V gene sequence: CDR1 SGHRS, CDR2 YFSETQ. The CDR3 DNA follows: TGCGCCAGCAGCACGGACAGGACCATCACTGAAGCTTTCTTT. The encoded protein is CASSTDRTITEAFF. The complete variable domain, with remaining parts taken from reference TRBV5-1 and TRBJ1-1, reads KAGVTQTPRYLIKTRGQQVTLSCSPISGHRSVSWYQQTPGQGLQFLFEYFSETQRNKGNFPGRFSGRQFSNSRSEMNVSTLELGDSALYLCASSTDRTITEAFFGQGTRLTVV.

This clone was observed a few times. The genes are TRBV25-1 and TRBJ1-4, with D maybe TRBD1 (5 bases). Germline V gives CDR1 MGHDK, CDR2 SYGVNS. This CDR3 has 17 residues. V was trimmed by 2 bases and J by 0 bases, leaving 13 bases between them. The CDR3 bases are TGTGCCAGCAGTGAACGGGGGGGAACCTCAACTAATGAAAAACTGTTTTTT. Translation: CASSERGGTSTNEKLFF.

Only a few counts were recorded for this clone. In DNA, the CDR3 is TGTGCCAGCAGTTACCGGGGAGATACGCAGTATTTT. As protein: CASSYRGDTQYF. V is TRBV6-5 and J is TRBJ2-3; the D gene is possibly TRBD2 (5 bases). V was shortened by 2 bases and J by 5 bases, with 5 bases between the two germline ends. This CDR3 is 12 amino acids long. Germline V CDR1 and CDR2: MNHEY, SVGAGI.

V usage is TRBV14 and J usage is TRBJ1-1; 7 bases line up with TRBD1. The CDR3 consists of 20 residues. Looked up from germline, CDR1 is SGHDN and CDR2 is FVKESK. The J segment lost 0 bases and the V segment lost 0 bases, leaving 16 bases of the junction unmatched. In DNA form, the CDR3 reads TGTGCCAGCAGCCAAGATCAGGGGGGTGGGTACAGGGACATGAACACTGAAGCTTTCTTT. It specifies CASSQDQGGGYRDMNTEAFF.

This chain connects TRBV7-2 to TRBJ2-5; 10 nucleotides match TRBD1. The CDR3 extends over 15 amino acids. V was pared by 3 bases and J by 3 bases, with 4 bases of the junction left unmatched. Germline values: CDR1 SGHTA, CDR2 FQGNSA. The CDR3 nucleotides read TGTGCCAGCAGCTTTCCCGGGACAGGGGAAGAGACCCAGTACTTC. This sequence encodes CASSFPGTGEETQYF.

This clone turned up a few times. The V and J genes are TRBV29-1 and TRBJ2-3; maybe TRBD2 (7 bases). Germline values: CDR1 SQVTM, CDR2 ANQGSEA. Trimming shortened V by 4 bases and J by 2 bases, and 16 bases separated the two germline ends. The CDR3 loop spans 15 amino acids. As DNA, the CDR3 is TGCAGCGTTGTGGGACACCGGGGGGCCACAGATACGCAGTATTTT. This encodes CSVVGHRGATDTQYF.

This clone was counted only a few times. One junction end does not reproduce the germline sequence, and a read error may be involved. The genes are TRBV19 and TRBJ2-3; D uncertain. The CDR3 extends over 14 amino acids. CDR1 LNHDA and CDR2 SQIVND come from the germline V gene (reference sequence). CDR3 nucleotides: TGTGCCAGTAGTATCAGGCTTTTCCCGGATATGCAGTATTTT. This gives the protein CASSIRLFPDMQYF.

V usage is TRBV7-9 and J usage is TRBJ2-3, with D unclear. Germline V gene data show CDR1 as SEHNR and CDR2 as FQNEAQ (reference sequence). The V end lost 1 base, the J end lost 2 bases, and 10 bases lay between the germline ends. The CDR3 has 15 residues. CDR3 region: CASSLVLTDTDTQYF. The CDR3 DNA is TGTGCCAGCAGCTTAGTGTTAACAGACACAGATACGCAGTATTTT.

This sequence joins TRBV5-1 and TRBJ2-1; 11 nucleotides align to TRBD2. V shed 3 bases and J 7 bases; nucleotides not matched to a gene: 3. The germline V gene encodes CDR1 SGHRS and CDR2 YFSETQ. The CDR3 contains 14 residues. This CDR3 reads CASSSTSGRNEQFF. The CDR3 DNA is TGCGCCAGCAGCTCTACTAGCGGGAGAAATGAGCAGTTCTTC. The full variable domain, rest sourced from reference TRBV5-1 and TRBJ2-1, is KAGVTQTPRYLIKTRGQQVTLSCSPISGHRSVSWYQQTPGQGLQFLFEYFSETQRNKGNFPGRFSGRQFSNSRSEMNVSTLELGDSALYLCASSSTSGRNEQFFGPGTRLTVL.

Only a few counts were recorded for this clone. The CDR3 coding sequence is TGTGCCAGCACCACTTTGTCTAGCGGGAGCTACGAGCAGTACTTC. Protein product: CASTTLSSGSYEQYF. V and J are TRBV5-6 and TRBJ2-7; 10 bases align to TRBD2. This CDR3 has 15 amino acids. After removal of 6 bases from V and 3 bases from J, the junction contained 9 bases not matched to a gene. Germline assignment: CDR1 SGHDT and CDR2 YYEEEE. Combining the CDR3 with reference TRBV5-6 and TRBJ2-7 gives the whole variable domain DAGVTQSPTHLIKTRGQQVTLRCSPKSGHDTVSWYQQALGQGPQFIFQYYEEEERQRGNFPDRFSGHQFPNYSSELNVNALLLGDSALYLCASTTLSSGSYEQYFGPGTRLTVT.